The clone carrying this T cell receptor beta chain was detected only a few times. The antigen remains unidentified. General study results and limits: Tumor memory CD4+ T cell TCR gene usage was found to cluster with blood and lymph node memory CD4+ cells and with lymph node naive CD4+ cells.

Semi-nested PCR with Nested Universal Primer A followed constant-region reverse priming of full-length variable regions. A single record per CDR3 protein comes from TCRdb applying MiXCR to the 5' RACE reads. The sample yields about 42,000 distinct CDR3 sequences, around 30% seen once. Per the germline V gene, CDR1 is DFQATT and CDR2 is SNEGSKA (reference sequence). V lost 0 bases and J lost 1, with 10 bases in between. The CDR3 totals 16 residues. The memory fraction was CD4+CD45RO+CD25- cells. The receptor was derived from a female donor with breast cancer. V gene TRBV20-1 combines with J gene TRBJ2-6, with TRBD1 as a possible D gene (6 bases). Sequenced: tumor-infiltrating memory CD4+ T cells sorted from the breast tumor. The sample's subset: memory CD4+ T cells, CD4+CD45RO+CD25-. Written as DNA, the CDR3 is TGCAGTGCTAGAGATTTTAGGGGGTCTGGGGCCAACGTCCTGACTTTC. It yields the protein CSARDFRGSGANVLTF.